These 17 T cell receptor beta chains were sequenced from one sample in a study of siplizumab effects on memory and regulatory T cells (dated by TCRdb to the late 2010s). The method was the immunoSEQ multiplex PCR assay. TCRdb took over this immuneACCESS table, retaining in-frame rearrangements with V and J assigned. Such tables are incomplete; in checked studies, under half of the missing clones stem from an unresolved V gene, and the remainder is unexplained. In all, the sample holds 100,000 or so clones, and around 90% of those were seen once. The ten top clones hold about 2.6% of the sample. The sequenced sample consisted of CD4+ T cells sorted from blood. The receptors were sampled from a human donor in good health. Some clones in this sample may be carry-over from other donors' samples.

The chain is built from TRBV6-5 and TRBJ2-1; perhaps D is TRBD1 or TRBD2 (5 bases each). The ends were cut back, 0 bases at V and 3 bases at J, with 9 bases in the middle. This CDR3 has 15 amino acids. Per the germline V gene, CDR1 is MNHEY and CDR2 is SVGAGI. The CDR3 spells CASSYSGRFYNEQFF. The CDR3 coding sequence is TGTGCCAGCAGTTACTCGGGACGATTCTACAATGAGCAGTTCTTC.

The chain combines TRBV14 with TRBJ1-1; a weak D match, TRBD1 (5 bases). Between the trimmed V and J ends, which lost 5 bases and 12 bases, there was a span of 13 bases. Germline CDR1 and CDR2: SGHDN and FVKESK. The CDR3 is 11 amino acids. The CDR3, as DNA: TGTGCCAGCAGCAAGGGGAGTATCCCTTTCTTT. Its protein product is CASSKGSIPFF.

V is TRBV7-3 and J is TRBJ2-5; 7 bases map to TRBD1. V gave up 3 bases and J gave up 5 bases; unmatched junction bases: 9. The germline gives CDR1 SGHTA, CDR2 FQGTGA. The CDR3 covers 15 residues. CDR3 residues: CASSLGQTSLETQYF. CDR3 bases: TGTGCCAGCAGCTTGGGACAGACCTCCTTGGAGACCCAGTACTTC. The entire variable domain, with the rest obtained from reference TRBV7-3 and TRBJ2-5, is as follows: GAGVSQTPSNKVTEKGKYVELRCDPISGHTALYWYRQSLGQGPEFLIYFQGTGAADDSGLPNDRFFAVRPEGSVSTLKIQRTERGDSAVYLCASSLGQTSLETQYFGPGTRLLVL.

This chain connects TRBV7-9 to TRBJ1-2; 8 bases match TRBD1. The CDR3 runs to 16 residues. Germline V gene lookup returns CDR1 SEHNR and CDR2 FQNEAQ (reference sequence). V shed 3 bases and J 2 bases; nucleotides not matched to a gene: 8. This CDR3 reads CASSFAGGAVNYGYTF. The CDR3 region has the DNA TGTGCCAGCAGCTTTGCAGGGGGCGCGGTGAACTATGGCTACACCTTC.

The rearrangement joins TRBV5-8 to TRBJ2-7, with 10 bases fitting TRBD1. The CDR3 length is 15 residues. Germline assignment: CDR1 SGHTS and CDR2 YDEGEE. The V segment lost 4 bases and the J segment 6 bases; nucleotides outside the gene matches: 10. Written as DNA, the CDR3 is TGTGCCAGCAGCCCCGAGGGGACAGGGGTCATCGAGCAGTACTTC. This translates into CASSPEGTGVIEQYF. The complete variable domain, with remaining parts taken from reference TRBV5-8 and TRBJ2-7, reads EAGVTQSPTHLIKTRGQQATLRCSPISGHTSVYWYQQALGLGLQFLLWYDEGEERNRGNFPPRFSGRQFPNYSSELNVNALELEDSALYLCASSPEGTGVIEQYFGPGTRLTVT.

The chain uses TRBV4-1 and TRBJ2-7, with TRBD2 identical over 11 bases. Germline lookup yields CDR1 MGHRA and CDR2 YSYEKL. J gave up 0 bases and V 2 bases, and 3 bases lay outside the gene matches. This CDR3 spans 16 amino acids. CDR3: CASSQTTSGTSYEQYF. In DNA, the CDR3 is TGCGCCAGCAGCCAAACGACTAGCGGGACCTCCTACGAGCAGTACTTC.

V usage is TRBV19 and J usage is TRBJ1-3; D is unresolved. The V gene's germline CDR1 is LNHDA and CDR2 SQIVND (reference sequence). The CDR3 covers 16 residues. Trimming cost V 7 bases and J 0 bases, with 16 bases left between them. CDR3 in DNA: TGTGCCAGTACCCTCTTACTCCAGAGCTCTGGAAACACCATATATTTT. Protein: CASTLLLQSSGNTIYF.

This clone was detected a few times. The V and J genes are TRBV7-2 and TRBJ2-3; 9 bases map to TRBD1. The CDR3 has 14 amino acids. Germline CDR1 is SGHTA and CDR2 is FQGNSA. Trimming cost V 5 bases and J 6 bases; bases outside gene matches: 6. The CDR3 loop reads CASSLRDRVDTQYF. The CDR3 coding sequence is TGTGCCAGCAGCCTACGGGACAGGGTTGATACGCAGTATTTT.

The chain uses TRBV5-1 and TRBJ2-1; 9 bases line up with TRBD2. The CDR3 totals 16 residues. J lost 5 bases, V lost 2 bases, and 8 bases had no gene match. Germline loops: CDR1 SGHRS, CDR2 YFSETQ. CDR3 loop: CASSLLLAGKDNEQFF. The CDR3 nucleotides are TGCGCCAGCAGCTTACTTCTAGCGGGAAAAGACAATGAGCAGTTCTTC.

This chain uses TRBV7-3 with TRBJ2-6; D not resolved. The germline V and J ends were trimmed by 4 bases and 0 bases, with 13 bases remaining between them. This CDR3 is 17 amino acids long. Germline V lookup: CDR1 SGHTA, CDR2 FQGTGA. CDR3 residues: CASSSAPQSSGANVLTF. The CDR3 DNA reads TGTGCCAGCAGCTCGGCCCCTCAGAGCTCTGGGGCCAACGTCCTGACTTTC.

CDR3 DNA: TGTGCCAGCAGTTTAGTCCCGAACACCGGGGAGCTGTTTTTT. It translates to CASSLVPNTGELFF. The rearrangement links TRBV27 to TRBJ2-2; unclear D gene. The V end was cut by 2 bases, the J end by 0 bases, with 4 bases between. The CDR3 covers 14 residues. Germline assignment: CDR1 MNHEY and CDR2 SMNVEV (reference sequence).

This clone was counted a single time. This chain links TRBV5-1 with TRBJ2-7; possibly TRBD1 for D (6 bases). The CDR3 is 15 amino acids. V shed 4 bases and J shed 0 bases, with 14 bases lying between them. Looked up from germline, CDR1 is SGHRS and CDR2 is YFSETQ. CDR3 DNA sequence: TGCGCCAGCAGCCTTAACAGGGATCTCTCCTACGAGCAGTACTTC. It is translated as CASSLNRDLSYEQYF.

The rearrangement joins TRBV7-9 to TRBJ2-1; 7 positions agree with TRBD2. Germline CDR1 SEHNR, CDR2 FQNEAQ (reference sequence). V shed 5 bases, J shed 5 bases, and the junction held 9 bases outside the gene matches. The CDR3 has 15 amino acids. The CDR3 loop is CASSPAGLSNNEQFF. CDR3 sequence (DNA): TGTGCCAGCAGCCCAGCGGGACTCTCGAACAATGAGCAGTTCTTC.

The CDR3 DNA reads as TGTGCCAGCAGTTTAGGTTTCGAGGGCTACGAGCAGTACTTC. Amino acid sequence: CASSLGFEGYEQYF. The chain is built from TRBV27 and TRBJ2-7; possibly TRBD2 for D (5 bases). Deletions cut 2 bases from V and 3 bases from J, with 11 bases between. Germline loops: CDR1 MNHEY, CDR2 SMNVEV (reference sequence). This CDR3 is 14 amino acids long.

The rearrangement uses TRBV5-1 and TRBJ1-2, with D maybe TRBD1 (6 bases). Deletions cut 0 bases from V and 3 bases from J, with 9 bases between. The CDR3 spans 14 residues. CDR1 is SGHRS, CDR2 YFSETQ, per germline. CDR3 DNA sequence: TGCGCCAGCAGCTTGGATCGGACAGACTATGGCTACACCTTC. Its translation: CASSLDRTDYGYTF.

V is TRBV19 and J is TRBJ2-1, with 13 bases identical to TRBD2. Germline V CDR1 and CDR2: LNHDA, SQIVND (reference sequence). V shed 1 base and J 8 bases; nucleotides not matched to a gene: 14. This CDR3 has 19 amino acids. CDR3 bases: TGTGCCAGTAGTATAGGGACGGTTCGGACTAGCGGGAGAAGCGATGAGCAGTTCTTC. It translates to CASSIGTVRTSGRSDEQFF.

The chain couples TRBV7-3 to TRBJ2-7; 9 bases are shared with TRBD1. Germline CDR1 SGHTA, CDR2 FQGTGA. The CDR3 has 13 residues. The J segment lost 7 bases and the V segment lost 4 bases, leaving 5 bases of the junction unmatched. The CDR3 spells CASSWDREGEQYF. Written as DNA, the CDR3 is TGTGCCAGCAGCTGGGACAGGGAAGGGGAGCAGTACTTC.